This TCR beta chain stems from a study of blood T cell repertoires in COVID-19 (dated by TCRdb to about 2020). Regarding the research as a whole: The collaborator samples originated in the United States, Italy and Spain and spanned the acute and convalescent phases of COVID-19. The prospective study material was composed of cDNA or gDNA derived from T cells, B-cell-depleted T cells, or PBMCs. Subjects who had been exposed to COVID-19, were actively infected with it, or had recovered from it provided the deeply sampled blood TCRbeta repertoires that made up the dataset. The repertoires were released in a freely available public database meant as a resource for research on the immune response to SARS-CoV-2. The samples were drawn from the first 160 participants of the ongoing ImmuneRACE study and from 1,200 or so subjects provided by 6 global collaborators. Nearly every sample came with metadata listing a de-identified subject ID, COVID-19 status, age in years and sex. HLA class I and class II types, where available, came from metadata supplied by the sample provider rather than from assay-based typing.

Samples from volunteer blood donors who had recovered from COVID-19 were contributed by a second Seattle source. Whole blood was collected in K2EDTA tubes by collaborating institutions according to the institutions' own protocols. For TCRbeta analysis, collaborators shipped samples as frozen whole blood, isolated PBMCs, or DNA extracted from either of those sample types. Overall study results and their limits: Clinical and demographic metadata were provided uncurated, with the amount varying by source and participant.

As to this clone: Its antigen target is currently unknown. Base quality data are lacking; no much larger clone is found one base away.

V sheds 2 bases and J sheds 4 bases, leaving 6 bases between their ends. The CDR3 goes from the cysteine to the phenylalanine over 12 residues. Just CDR3 DNA is preserved here, 36 bases in frame from base 1. The germline V gene gives CDR1 as MNHEY and CDR2 as SVGAGI. TCRbeta CDR3 regions were amplified from genomic DNA by means of the immunoSEQ Assay, a bias-controlled multiplex PCR. In the paper's pipeline: Nucleated cell counts per sample were estimated from amplification of reference gene primers within the assay. To quantify the absolute abundance of each unique TCRbeta CDR3 rearrangement, sequence reads were collapsed and filtered. Productive Simpson clonality was computed per sample as the square root of Simpson's diversity index over productive rearrangements. Here the immuneACCESS table is served through TCRdb, limited to in-frame sequences with V and J called. Missing clones are a known gap in these copies; in checked studies unresolved V genes cover under half, and the rest lacks a known reason. Clone size and V and J calls were adopted from that table, with D and trimming inferred from the DNA. A total of over 150,000 clones appear in this sample, 87% of them only once. The top ten clonotypes cover under 5% of the sample.

Sequencing input: peripheral blood. The chain joins TRBV6-5 to TRBJ2-7; TRBD1 is possibly the D segment (6 matching bases). This sequence was found in a woman aged 55-70 years who had recovered from COVID-19. Here is the DNA: TGTGCCAGCAGTTACACAGGGTACGAGCAGTACTTC. This sequence encodes CASSYTGYEQYF.